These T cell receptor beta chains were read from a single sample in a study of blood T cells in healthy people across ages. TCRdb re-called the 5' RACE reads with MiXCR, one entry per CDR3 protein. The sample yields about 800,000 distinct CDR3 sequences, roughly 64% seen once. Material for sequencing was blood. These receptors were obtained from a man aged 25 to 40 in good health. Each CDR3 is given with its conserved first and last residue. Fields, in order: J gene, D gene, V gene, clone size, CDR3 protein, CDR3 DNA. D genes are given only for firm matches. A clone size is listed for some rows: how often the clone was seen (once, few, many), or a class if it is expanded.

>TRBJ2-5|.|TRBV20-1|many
CSASGERDQETQYF
TGCAGTGCTAGCGGGGAAAGGGACCAAGAGACCCAGTACTTC
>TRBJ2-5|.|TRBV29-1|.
CSVESQGESDTKETQYF
TGCAGCGTTGAGTCCCAAGGGGAAAGCGATACCAAAGAGACCCAGTACTTC
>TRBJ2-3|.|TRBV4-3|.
CASSRDHSFPATDTQYF
TGCGCCAGCAGCCGGGATCATAGCTTTCCCGCGACAGATACGCAGTATTTT
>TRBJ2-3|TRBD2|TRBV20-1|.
CSARAPGTSGDTQYF
TGCAGTGCTAGGGCTCCTGGGACTAGTGGCGATACGCAGTATTTT
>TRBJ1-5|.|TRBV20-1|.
CSAVRDTLQNQPQHF
TGCAGTGCTGTCCGAGACACCCTTCAAAATCAGCCCCAGCATTTT
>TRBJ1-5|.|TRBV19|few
CASGSGGDNQPQHF
TGTGCCAGTGGATCGGGGGGGGACAATCAGCCCCAGCATTTT
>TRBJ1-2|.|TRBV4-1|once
CASSQEALSGSYGYTF
TGCGCCAGCAGCCAAGAGGCCTTATCAGGGAGCTATGGCTACACCTTC
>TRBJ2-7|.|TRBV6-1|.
CASSDDSPYEQYF
TGTGCCAGCAGTGATGACAGCCCCTACGAGCAGTACTTC
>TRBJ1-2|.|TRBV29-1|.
CSVGGVGLGIGYTF
TGCAGCGTTGGAGGGGTGGGCCTCGGGATCGGCTACACCTTC
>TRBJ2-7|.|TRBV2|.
CASSEEASYEQYF
TGTGCCAGCAGTGAAGAGGCTAGCTACGAGCAGTACTTC
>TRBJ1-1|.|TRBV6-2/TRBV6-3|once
CASSLSTPGTEAFF
TGTGCCAGCAGCCTCAGCACTCCGGGCACTGAAGCTTTCTTT
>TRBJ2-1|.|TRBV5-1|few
CASSLGGDPFDEQFF
TGCGCCAGCAGCTTGGGAGGGGATCCCTTCGATGAGCAGTTCTTC
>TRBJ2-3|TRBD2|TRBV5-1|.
CASSLGLAWYF
TGCGCCAGCAGCTTGGGACTAGCGTGGTATTTT
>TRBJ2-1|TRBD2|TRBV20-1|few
CSAPILGLADNEQFF
TGCAGTGCCCCAATCCTGGGACTAGCTGACAATGAGCAGTTCTTC
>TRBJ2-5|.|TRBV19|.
CASSPRDIGETQYF
TGTGCCAGTAGTCCACGGGACATAGGCGAGACCCAGTACTTC
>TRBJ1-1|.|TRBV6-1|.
CASRVFGLADTEAFF
TGTGCCAGCAGGGTCTTTGGATTAGCGGACACTGAAGCTTTCTTT
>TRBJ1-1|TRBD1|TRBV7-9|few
CASSPQGENTEAFF
TGTGCCAGCAGTCCTCAGGGGGAAAACACTGAAGCTTTCTTT
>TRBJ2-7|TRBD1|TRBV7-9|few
CASSSGQDGPHEQYF
TGTGCCAGCAGCTCGGGACAGGACGGTCCCCACGAGCAGTACTTC
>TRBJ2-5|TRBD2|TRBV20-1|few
CSVSGTSGGAFETQYF
TGCAGTGTATCTGGGACTAGCGGGGGGGCTTTCGAGACCCAGTACTTC
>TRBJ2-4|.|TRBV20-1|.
CSARVAGLLSGQYF
TGCAGTGCTAGAGTGGCGGGACTCCTAAGCGGGCAGTACTTC
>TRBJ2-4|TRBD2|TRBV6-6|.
CASRPTAGGIQYF
TGTGCCAGCAGGCCGACAGCGGGGGGGATTCAGTACTTC
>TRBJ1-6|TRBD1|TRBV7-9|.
CASSLQGGDNSPLHF
TGTGCCAGCAGCTTGCAGGGGGGGGATAATTCACCCCTCCACTTT
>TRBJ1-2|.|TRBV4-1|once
CASSQDPQGNYGYTF
TGCGCCAGCAGCCAAGATCCACAGGGCAACTATGGCTACACCTTC
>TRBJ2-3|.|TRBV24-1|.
CATSSSRARYTQYF
TGTGCCACCTCCTCTTCCAGGGCAAGGTATACGCAGTATTTT
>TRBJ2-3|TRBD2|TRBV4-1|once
CASSPSSGRTDTQYF
TGCGCCAGCAGCCCGTCTAGCGGGCGCACAGATACGCAGTATTTT
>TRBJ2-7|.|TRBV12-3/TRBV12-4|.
CASSFQSGFSYEQYF
TGTGCCAGCAGTTTTCAATCGGGATTCTCCTACGAGCAGTACTTC
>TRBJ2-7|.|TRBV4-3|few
CASSQGETSGYEQYF
TGCGCCAGCAGCCAAGGGGAGACTAGTGGCTACGAGCAGTACTTC
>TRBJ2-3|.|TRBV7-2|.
CASSSQMGRTDTQYF
TGTGCCAGCAGCTCGCAGATGGGACGCACAGATACGCAGTATTTT
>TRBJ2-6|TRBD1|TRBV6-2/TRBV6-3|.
CASSSGTASGANVLTF
TGTGCCAGCAGCTCCGGGACAGCCTCTGGGGCCAACGTCCTGACTTTC
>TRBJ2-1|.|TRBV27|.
CASSLSASIYNEQFF
TGTGCCAGCAGTTTATCCGCCAGCATCTACAATGAGCAGTTCTTC
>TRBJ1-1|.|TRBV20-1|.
CSALDRIHGDTEAFF
TGCAGTGCGCTAGACAGGATACATGGGGACACTGAAGCTTTCTTT
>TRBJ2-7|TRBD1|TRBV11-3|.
CASSLTGGEAYF
TGTGCCAGCAGCCTAACAGGGGGCGAAGCGTACTTC
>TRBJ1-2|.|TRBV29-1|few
CSVSRDNLNYGYTF
TGCAGCGTGAGCCGGGACAACTTAAACTATGGCTACACCTTC
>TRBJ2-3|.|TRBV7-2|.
CASSWRTDTQYF
TGTGCCAGCAGCTGGAGGACAGATACGCAGTATTTT
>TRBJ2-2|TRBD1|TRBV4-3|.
CASSQDRGQGVTGELFF
TGCGCCAGCAGCCAAGATAGAGGACAGGGGGTAACCGGGGAGCTGTTTTTT
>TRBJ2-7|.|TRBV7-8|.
CASSLAVQGSSYEQYF
TGTGCCAGCAGCTTAGCTGTGCAGGGGAGCTCCTACGAGCAGTACTTC
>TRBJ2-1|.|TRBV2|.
CASSYIGYNEQFF
TGTGCCAGCAGTTACATAGGGTACAATGAGCAGTTCTTC
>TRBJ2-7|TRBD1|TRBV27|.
CASREHRGPDRNEQYF
TGTGCCAGCAGGGAACACAGGGGGCCGGACCGGAACGAGCAGTACTTC
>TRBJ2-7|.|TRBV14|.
CASSRQRFYEQYF
TGTGCCAGCAGCCGACAGCGATTCTACGAGCAGTACTTC
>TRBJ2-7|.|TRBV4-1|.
CASSQDWAREQYF
TGCGCCAGCAGCCAAGATTGGGCGAGGGAGCAGTACTTC
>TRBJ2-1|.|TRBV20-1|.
CSARSGGSYNEQFF
TGCAGTGCTCGCTCAGGAGGCTCGTACAATGAGCAGTTCTTC
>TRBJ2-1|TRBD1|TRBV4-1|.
CATKVGTENNEQFF
TGCGCCACCAAGGTAGGGACAGAAAACAATGAGCAGTTCTTC
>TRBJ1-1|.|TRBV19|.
CASSIGPREAFF
TGTGCCAGTAGTATCGGACCTAGGGAAGCTTTCTTT
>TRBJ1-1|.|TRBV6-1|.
CASSESVNTEAFF
TGTGCCAGCAGTGAGTCAGTGAACACTGAAGCTTTCTTT